A selection of T cell receptor beta chains follows, all from one sample in a study of glioma-infiltrating T cells. TCRdb reprocessed the multiplex PCR reads via MiXCR and lists one record per CDR3 protein. The table includes around 130,000 distinct CDR3 sequences, more than 20% detected once. Sample: glioma tissue, nonneoplastic brain tissue, or PBMCs (not recorded which). The receptors here all came from a human donor with low-grade glioma or glioblastoma, undergoing nonglioma brain surgery, or in good health (not recorded which). The CDR3 runs from the conserved cysteine through the conserved F or W. Each record gives: D gene, V gene, clone size, J gene, CDR3 DNA, CDR3 protein. The D gene is left open where the match is weak. Expanded clones get a size class; other rows say once, few or many, or leave the size out.

D gene: TRBD1; V gene: TRBV18; clone size: -; J gene: TRBJ2-5; CDR3 DNA: TGTGCCAGCTCACCCGGGACAGGGGAAGAGACCCAGTACTTC; CDR3 protein: CASSPGTGEETQYF
D gene: -; V gene: TRBV28; clone size: many; J gene: TRBJ2-2; CDR3 DNA: TGTGCCAGTGATAGGGGACATTTGAACACCGGGGAGCTGTTTTTT; CDR3 protein: CASDRGHLNTGELFF
D gene: -; V gene: TRBV7-9; clone size: few; J gene: TRBJ1-2; CDR3 DNA: TGTGCCAGCAGGATAAGCTATGGCTACACCTTC; CDR3 protein: CASRISYGYTF
D gene: -; V gene: TRBV2; clone size: -; J gene: TRBJ1-2; CDR3 DNA: TGTGCCAGCGCTCGATCTATCTATGGCTGCACCTTC; CDR3 protein: CASARSIYGCTF
D gene: TRBD1; V gene: TRBV20-1; clone size: many; J gene: TRBJ1-2; CDR3 DNA: TGCAGTGCTAGAGACCGGGGACAGAGACTCTATGGCTACACCTTC; CDR3 protein: CSARDRGQRLYGYTF
D gene: -; V gene: TRBV4-2; clone size: few; J gene: TRBJ2-1; CDR3 DNA: TGTGCCAGCAGCTTCCTCCGGGTTAATGAGCAGTTCTTC; CDR3 protein: CASSFLRVNEQFF
D gene: -; V gene: TRBV24-1; clone size: -; J gene: TRBJ2-5; CDR3 DNA: TGTGCCACCAGTGTAGCAGCGCAAGAGACCCAGTACTTC; CDR3 protein: CATSVAAQETQYF
D gene: -; V gene: TRBV24-1; clone size: many; J gene: TRBJ1-4; CDR3 DNA: TGTGCCACCAGTGATTTGCGGGGGCAGGCGGCAACTAATGAAAAACTGTTTTTT; CDR3 protein: CATSDLRGQAATNEKLFF
D gene: -; V gene: TRBV20-1; clone size: many; J gene: TRBJ2-2; CDR3 DNA: TGCAGTGCTAGCGAAGAAAACACCGGGGAGCTGTTTTTT; CDR3 protein: CSASEENTGELFF
D gene: TRBD1; V gene: TRBV7-3; clone size: -; J gene: TRBJ2-1; CDR3 DNA: TGTGCCAGCAGCTCGGGACAGGGTTTGGGAGTTTACAATGAGCAGTTCTTC; CDR3 protein: CASSSGQGLGVYNEQFF
D gene: -; V gene: TRBV7-9; clone size: few; J gene: TRBJ1-1; CDR3 DNA: TGTGCCAGCAGCTGGCAGGGTACGAACACTGAAGCTTTCTTT; CDR3 protein: CASSWQGTNTEAFF
D gene: -; V gene: TRBV6-1; clone size: few; J gene: TRBJ1-1; CDR3 DNA: TGTGCCAGCAGCCTTTACGGGGGAGAGTACACTGAAGCTTTCTTT; CDR3 protein: CASSLYGGEYTEAFF
D gene: -; V gene: TRBV2; clone size: -; J gene: TRBJ2-1; CDR3 DNA: TGTGCCAGCAGTGAAGTCATGACATTTGAGCAGTTCTTC; CDR3 protein: CASSEVMTFEQFF
D gene: -; V gene: TRBV7-2; clone size: few; J gene: TRBJ1-1; CDR3 DNA: TGTGCCAGCAGCTTCACAGTGAACACTGAAGCTTTCTTT; CDR3 protein: CASSFTVNTEAFF
D gene: -; V gene: TRBV24-1; clone size: few; J gene: TRBJ1-2; CDR3 DNA: TGTGCCACCAGTGATCCGGGGACGCGCTATGGCTACACCTTC; CDR3 protein: CATSDPGTRYGYTF
D gene: TRBD2; V gene: TRBV28; clone size: few; J gene: TRBJ2-5; CDR3 DNA: TGTGCCAGCAGTTTGCTAGCGGGGTACCAAGAGACCCAGTACTTC; CDR3 protein: CASSLLAGYQETQYF
D gene: TRBD2; V gene: TRBV29-1; clone size: few; J gene: TRBJ2-3; CDR3 DNA: TGCAGCGTGAAAAGCGGGGGGGCCGGTCAGACGCAGTATTTT; CDR3 protein: CSVKSGGAGQTQYF
D gene: -; V gene: TRBV7-9; clone size: few; J gene: TRBJ1-5; CDR3 DNA: TGTGCCAGCAGTGGACGACAGAACAATCAGCCCCAGCATTTT; CDR3 protein: CASSGRQNNQPQHF
D gene: TRBD1; V gene: TRBV7-8; clone size: few; J gene: TRBJ2-3; CDR3 DNA: TGTGCCAGCAGCTTACAGGGACAGACAGATACGCAGTATTTT; CDR3 protein: CASSLQGQTDTQYF
D gene: TRBD1; V gene: TRBV6-4; clone size: few; J gene: TRBJ1-1; CDR3 DNA: TGTGCCAGCAGTGAATCGGACAGGCGGAACACTGAAGCTTTCTTT; CDR3 protein: CASSESDRRNTEAFF
D gene: TRBD2; V gene: TRBV7-2; clone size: many; J gene: TRBJ2-3; CDR3 DNA: TGTGCCAGCAGCGAGGCCGGGACTAGCTACGGCACAGATACGCAGTATTTT; CDR3 protein: CASSEAGTSYGTDTQYF
D gene: -; V gene: TRBV7-9; clone size: -; J gene: TRBJ2-4; CDR3 DNA: TGTGCCAGCAGCCCCGGGGGCTGGCACATTCAGTACTTC; CDR3 protein: CASSPGGWHIQYF
D gene: -; V gene: TRBV20-1; clone size: few; J gene: TRBJ2-1; CDR3 DNA: TGCAGTGCTAGAGGGACACTAGCCCCGGCCGACAATGAGCAGTTCTTC; CDR3 protein: CSARGTLAPADNEQFF
D gene: -; V gene: TRBV11-2; clone size: -; J gene: TRBJ1-1; CDR3 DNA: TGTGCCAGCAGCTTAGTGTCTCAGGGCGGGACAGAAGCTTTCTTT; CDR3 protein: CASSLVSQGGTEAFF
D gene: TRBD1; V gene: TRBV27; clone size: many; J gene: TRBJ1-6; CDR3 DNA: TGTGCCAGCAGACCGGACAGGGAAGGATCACCCCTCCACTTT; CDR3 protein: CASRPDREGSPLHF
D gene: -; V gene: TRBV7-3; clone size: -; J gene: TRBJ1-1; CDR3 DNA: TGTGCCAGCAGCTTGGTCCCGACGACGATGAACACTGAAGCTTTCTTT; CDR3 protein: CASSLVPTTMNTEAFF
D gene: -; V gene: TRBV20-1; clone size: many; J gene: TRBJ1-1; CDR3 DNA: TGCAGTGCGGCGGAGGGGGGGAAACCTTTCTTT; CDR3 protein: CSAAEGGKPFF
D gene: -; V gene: TRBV5-1; clone size: few; J gene: TRBJ1-1; CDR3 DNA: TGCGCCAGCAGCTTGGACTCAGGCTCAACTGAAGCTTTCTTT; CDR3 protein: CASSLDSGSTEAFF
D gene: -; V gene: TRBV11-3; clone size: many; J gene: TRBJ2-1; CDR3 DNA: TGTGCCAGCAGCTTCGACGGGACCTCCTACAATGAGCAGTTCTTC; CDR3 protein: CASSFDGTSYNEQFF
D gene: TRBD1; V gene: TRBV2; clone size: many; J gene: TRBJ1-5; CDR3 DNA: TGTGCCAGCAGTCGACAGGGAGGTCAGCCCCAGCATTTT; CDR3 protein: CASSRQGGQPQHF
D gene: TRBD1; V gene: TRBV20-1; clone size: -; J gene: TRBJ2-3; CDR3 DNA: TGCAGTGATAGAGACCTTCGGGGACAGGGTATCTCAGATACGCAGTATTTT; CDR3 protein: CSDRDLRGQGISDTQYF
D gene: -; V gene: TRBV2; clone size: once; J gene: TRBJ2-3; CDR3 DNA: TGTTCCAGCAGTGGACCGACGGCAACGCAGTATTTT; CDR3 protein: CSSSGPTATQYF
D gene: -; V gene: TRBV7-2; clone size: many; J gene: TRBJ1-5; CDR3 DNA: TGTGCCATCAAAGTAGGGGCTGGGGGCAATCAGCCCCAGCATTTT; CDR3 protein: CAIKVGAGGNQPQHF
D gene: TRBD2; V gene: TRBV7-2; clone size: few; J gene: TRBJ2-3; CDR3 DNA: TGTGCCAGCAGCTTTGCGGCGGGGGGGCAAGATACGCAGTATTTT; CDR3 protein: CASSFAAGGQDTQYF
D gene: -; V gene: TRBV14; clone size: few; J gene: TRBJ1-6; CDR3 DNA: TGTGCCAGCAGCCAAGAGTTAAGGGTTAATTCACCCCTCCACTTT; CDR3 protein: CASSQELRVNSPLHF
D gene: TRBD2; V gene: TRBV27; clone size: many; J gene: TRBJ2-3; CDR3 DNA: TGTGCCAGCAGCCGGGACTATTGGCCCGGGGACACAGATACGCAGTATTTT; CDR3 protein: CASSRDYWPGDTDTQYF
D gene: TRBD1; V gene: TRBV4-1; clone size: few; J gene: TRBJ1-2; CDR3 DNA: TGCGCCAGCAGCCAAGATCCAACTCCGGGACAGGGGGCTGTTTTTGGCTACACCTTC; CDR3 protein: CASSQDPTPGQGAVFGYTF
D gene: -; V gene: TRBV19; clone size: -; J gene: TRBJ1-1; CDR3 DNA: TGTGCCAGTAGTATGATGGGGGTCACTGAAGCTTTCTTT; CDR3 protein: CASSMMGVTEAFF
D gene: -; V gene: TRBV20-1; clone size: many; J gene: TRBJ1-1; CDR3 DNA: TGCAGTGCTAGAGAAAAGGGGACGGTGAACACTGAAGCTTTCTTT; CDR3 protein: CSAREKGTVNTEAFF
D gene: -; V gene: TRBV7-8; clone size: many; J gene: TRBJ1-5; CDR3 DNA: TGTGCTACCGGTCGGAGCAATCAGCCCCAGCATTTT; CDR3 protein: CATGRSNQPQHF
D gene: -; V gene: TRBV5-1; clone size: -; J gene: TRBJ2-3; CDR3 DNA: TGCGCCAGCAGCTTCTCTGGCACAGATACGCAGTATTTT; CDR3 protein: CASSFSGTDTQYF
D gene: -; V gene: TRBV3-1; clone size: few; J gene: TRBJ2-3; CDR3 DNA: TGTGCCAGCAGCCCCTCGACCATACACACAGATACGCAGTATTTT; CDR3 protein: CASSPSTIHTDTQYF
D gene: -; V gene: TRBV7-9; clone size: -; J gene: TRBJ2-3; CDR3 DNA: TGTGCCAGCGGCTTAGGGCCAGATACGCAGTATTTT; CDR3 protein: CASGLGPDTQYF
D gene: -; V gene: TRBV4-2; clone size: few; J gene: TRBJ1-2; CDR3 DNA: TGTGCCAGCAGCCAAGATACTCAGGTCCGCTATGGCTACACCTTC; CDR3 protein: CASSQDTQVRYGYTF
D gene: -; V gene: TRBV20-1; clone size: many; J gene: TRBJ1-5; CDR3 DNA: TGCAGTGCTAGAGGTGCAGGTGGCCAGCCCCAGCATTTT; CDR3 protein: CSARGAGGQPQHF
D gene: TRBD1; V gene: TRBV7-9; clone size: once; J gene: TRBJ2-3; CDR3 DNA: TGTGCCAGCAGCTTAGGAGGGGGCGCAGATACGAAGTATTTT; CDR3 protein: CASSLGGGADTKYF
D gene: -; V gene: TRBV6-1; clone size: -; J gene: TRBJ1-5; CDR3 DNA: TGTGCCAGCAGGGGATTGGACAGCCGTAATCAGCCCCAGCATTTT; CDR3 protein: CASRGLDSRNQPQHF
D gene: -; V gene: TRBV7-2; clone size: -; J gene: TRBJ2-3; CDR3 DNA: TGTGCCAGCAGCTTAACCTCCTCCAACACAGATACGCAGTATTTT; CDR3 protein: CASSLTSSNTDTQYF
D gene: -; V gene: TRBV4-1; clone size: -; J gene: TRBJ1-1; CDR3 DNA: TGCGCCAGCAGCCAAAAGGGAGACACTGAAGCTTTCTTT; CDR3 protein: CASSQKGDTEAFF
D gene: -; V gene: TRBV7-9; clone size: many; J gene: TRBJ1-1; CDR3 DNA: TGTGCCAGCAGGCCCGTGGGGGGTACTGAAGCTTTCTTT; CDR3 protein: CASRPVGGTEAFF
D gene: -; V gene: TRBV18; clone size: -; J gene: TRBJ2-3; CDR3 DNA: TGTGCCAGCTCACCCGGGACCGCCAGGGACACAGATACGCAGTATTTT; CDR3 protein: CASSPGTARDTDTQYF
D gene: -; V gene: TRBV28; clone size: many; J gene: TRBJ2-3; CDR3 DNA: TGTGCCAGCAGTTCCACTTGGGGGGCTAGCACAGATACGCAGTATTTT; CDR3 protein: CASSSTWGASTDTQYF
D gene: -; V gene: TRBV27; clone size: few; J gene: TRBJ1-6; CDR3 DNA: TGTGCCAGCAGCCTCCAGGGTTCTGGCTATAATTCACCCCTCCACTTT; CDR3 protein: CASSLQGSGYNSPLHF
D gene: -; V gene: TRBV11-1; clone size: -; J gene: TRBJ2-1; CDR3 DNA: TGTGCCAGCAGCGCACGGGACTCCTCCTACAATGAGCAGTTCTTC; CDR3 protein: CASSARDSSYNEQFF
D gene: TRBD1; V gene: TRBV2; clone size: -; J gene: TRBJ1-4; CDR3 DNA: TGTGCCAGCACCAGGGTGGGACAGCCTAATGAAAAACTGTTTTTT; CDR3 protein: CASTRVGQPNEKLFF